This is a list of T cell receptor beta chains from one sample in a study of T cell clonotyping in hematopoietic cell transplantation. Assay: immunoSEQ multiplex PCR; the TCRdb copy retains only in-frame clones and omits some. The sample has nearly 7,000 clones; nearly 99% are singletons. Here the sequenced sample was PBMCs, taken 30 days after allogeneic stem cell transplant. The receptors derive from a male patient aged 60-69 years who had an allogeneic stem cell transplant from a related donor, so the T cells may come from the graft donor. Some clones in this sample may be carry-over from other donors' samples. Both conserved end residues are part of each CDR3. D genes are given only for firm matches. Expanded clones are given a class, and other clones once, few, many or no size at all.

d_call	v_call	clone_size	cdr3_length	j_call	cdr3_aa	cdr3_nt
.	TRBV7-2	.	14	TRBJ1-3	CASSLGSAGNTIYF	TGTGCCAGCAGCTTAGGTTCAGCTGGAAACACCATATATTTT
.	TRBV28	.	15	TRBJ1-5	CASTPEGRGNQPQHF	TGTGCCAGCACCCCGGAGGGACGGGGCAATCAGCCCCAGCATTTT
TRBD1	TRBV28	.	15	TRBJ1-5	CASSFLDRVNQPQHF	TGTGCCAGCAGTTTTCTCGACAGGGTCAATCAGCCCCAGCATTTT
.	TRBV25-1	.	12	TRBJ1-2	CASFGGVGGYTF	TGTGCCAGCTTCGGCGGGGTGGGTGGCTACACCTTC
.	TRBV30	.	14	TRBJ1-1	CAWSVRGANTEAFF	TGTGCCTGGAGTGTACGGGGGGCGAACACTGAAGCTTTCTTT
.	TRBV20-1	.	11	TRBJ1-4	CSASLLPKLFF	TGCAGTGCTAGTCTCCTCCCAAAACTGTTTTTT
.	TRBV2	.	14	TRBJ2-2	CASSDPRGTGELFF	TGTGCCAGCAGTGATCCCCGAGGTACCGGGGAGCTGTTTTTT
.	TRBV5-4	once	15	TRBJ2-7	CASSFDQGGPYEQYF	TGTGCCAGCAGCTTTGATCAGGGGGGCCCCTACGAGCAGTACTTC
.	TRBV5-8	.	15	TRBJ1-4	CASSSGRTEGEKLFF	TGTGCCAGCAGCTCTGGTAGGACAGAAGGTGAAAAACTGTTTTTT
.	TRBV2	once	12	TRBJ1-1	CASKRGNTEAFF	TGTGCCAGCAAGAGAGGAAACACTGAAGCTTTCTTT
.	TRBV5-1	.	16	TRBJ2-2	CASSPVTGANTGELFF	TGCGCCAGCAGCCCCGTTACGGGTGCGAACACCGGGGAGCTGTTTTTT
.	TRBV7-8	.	14	TRBJ2-7	CASSSKQGSYEQYF	TGTGCCAGCAGCTCTAAACAGGGCTCCTACGAGCAGTACTTC
.	TRBV6-5	.	15	TRBJ1-2	CASSYDFGSRGGYTF	TGTGCCAGCAGTTACGATTTTGGGTCCCGGGGCGGCTACACCTTC
.	TRBV9	.	12	TRBJ2-5	CASSANQETQYF	TGTGCCAGCAGCGCCAATCAAGAGACCCAGTACTTC
TRBD2	TRBV4-1	.	16	TRBJ2-3	CASSLGTSAYTDTQYF	TGCGCCAGCAGCCTCGGGACTAGCGCGTACACAGATACGCAGTATTTT
.	TRBV29-1	.	15	TRBJ2-2	CSVEVGGRGTGELFF	TGCAGCGTTGAAGTCGGGGGGCGCGGCACCGGGGAGCTGTTTTTT
TRBD1	TRBV7-2	.	14	TRBJ1-6	CASSEQGSGSPLHF	TGTGCCAGCAGCGAACAGGGGTCAGGTTCACCCCTCCACTTT
.	TRBV6-4	once	13	TRBJ1-6	CASSPSGNSPLHF	TGTGCCAGCAGTCCGTCAGGGAATTCACCCCTCCACTTT
.	TRBV4-1	.	13	TRBJ1-2	CASSQVPGSGYTF	TGCGCCAGCAGCCAAGTACCGGGTTCGGGCTACACCTTC
.	TRBV1	.	21	TRBJ2-3	CTSSLPPRSGGFAISTDTQYF	TGCACCAGCAGCCTACCCCCGCGTAGCGGGGGGTTCGCGATTAGCACAGATACGCAGTATTTT
TRBD2	TRBV30	.	15	TRBJ2-3	CAWSEAGGRTDTQYF	TGTGCCTGGAGTGAAGCGGGGGGGCGCACAGATACGCAGTATTTT
.	TRBV2	.	13	TRBJ2-2	CASRQGHTGELFF	TGTGCCAGCAGACAGGGCCACACCGGGGAGCTGTTTTTT
TRBD2	TRBV9	.	18	TRBJ2-7	CASSVSAGGTVAQYEQYF	TGTGCCAGCAGCGTATCCGCGGGGGGAACCGTGGCTCAGTACGAGCAGTACTTC
.	TRBV12-5	once	13	TRBJ1-6	CASGTGYNSPLHF	TGTGCTAGTGGCACAGGGTATAATTCACCCCTCCACTTT
TRBD1	TRBV4-3	.	15	TRBJ2-7	CASSLHRQGGYEQYF	TGCGCCAGCAGCCTCCACAGACAGGGGGGGTACGAGCAGTACTTC
.	TRBV5-1	.	14	TRBJ2-5	CASSLVGGEETQYF	TGCGCCAGCAGCTTGGTCGGAGGAGAAGAGACCCAGTACTTC
.	TRBV7-2	.	11	TRBJ2-7	CASSETYEQYF	TGTGCCAGCAGCGAAACCTACGAGCAGTACTTC
.	TRBV5-1	.	14	TRBJ2-3	CASSPLQGPDTQYF	TGCGCCAGCAGCCCACTCCAAGGACCAGATACGCAGTATTTT
.	TRBV2	.	13	TRBJ1-1	CASSANQGTEAFF	TGTGCCAGCAGTGCTAACCAGGGGACTGAAGCTTTCTTT
.	TRBV4-1	.	13	TRBJ2-1	CASSQDRTTRKFF	TGCGCCAGCAGCCAAGATCGAACGACACGGAAGTTCTTC
.	TRBV4-2	.	13	TRBJ2-3	CASAPSLEATQYF	TGTGCCAGCGCGCCTTCCCTGGAGGCTACGCAGTATTTT
.	TRBV15	.	14	TRBJ1-2	CATSRGWSTYGYTF	TGTGCCACCAGCAGAGGGTGGAGCACCTATGGCTACACCTTC
TRBD1	TRBV5-4	.	14	TRBJ2-7	CASSPPGQPYEQYF	TGTGCCAGCAGCCCCCCGGGACAGCCCTACGAGCAGTACTTC
.	TRBV5-6	.	13	TRBJ1-2	CASSLGTGYGYTF	TGTGCCAGCAGCTTGGGGACGGGCTATGGCTACACCTTC
TRBD1	TRBV5-1	.	15	TRBJ2-7	CASSRTGGGSYEQYF	TGCGCCAGCAGCAGGACAGGGGGGGGCTCCTACGAGCAGTACTTC
.	TRBV19	.	14	TRBJ2-7	CASSIAGYSYEQYF	TGTGCCAGTAGTATTGCGGGTTACTCCTACGAGCAGTACTTC
.	TRBV4-1	.	16	TRBJ1-3	CASSQPGEGAGNTIYF	TGCGCCAGCAGCCAACCCGGGGAGGGGGCTGGAAACACCATATATTTT
.	TRBV28	.	12	TRBJ1-2	CASSFIQAGYTF	TGTGCCAGCAGTTTTATACAGGCGGGCTACACCTTC
.	TRBV7-9	.	13	TRBJ1-1	CASSLEGSLEAFF	TGTGCCAGCAGCTTAGAGGGGTCACTCGAAGCTTTCTTT
TRBD1	TRBV6-5	.	12	TRBJ2-1	CASSSPTGRQFF	TGTGCCAGCAGTTCCCCGACAGGGCGGCAGTTCTTC
.	TRBV5-1	.	15	TRBJ2-1	CASSPGGGRDNEQFF	TGCGCCAGCAGCCCGGGGGGCGGCCGGGACAATGAGCAGTTCTTC
.	TRBV7-6	.	13	TRBJ1-2	CASSLREGAGYTF	TGTGCCAGCAGCTTGCGGGAAGGGGCAGGCTACACCTTC